The rows below give T cell receptor beta chains drawn from one sample of a study of identifying expanded T cells in peripheral blood. Method: immunoSEQ multiplex PCR; TCRdb's copy keeps in-frame clones and lacks some. The sample holds about 130,000 clones, approximately 86% seen once. Sequencing was performed on blood. The receptors originated from a person aged 18 to 75 in good health. Each CDR3 is given with its conserved first and last residue. A D gene is named only where the DNA matches it firmly. Only part of the rows carry a size: once, few, many, or a class if the clone is expanded.

d_call j_call clone_size v_call cdr3_nt cdr3_aa
TRBD2 TRBJ2-5 NA TRBV30 TGTGCCTGGAGAGAGGCCCCCGGGACTAGAGAAGAGACCCAGTACTTC CAWREAPGTREETQYF
NA TRBJ2-3 NA TRBV5-1 TGCGCCAGCAGCTTGGAAGGGCTAGGGGCAGATACGCAGTATTTT CASSLEGLGADTQYF
NA TRBJ1-2 NA TRBV6-1 TGTGCCAGCAGTGAGGGGGACTTCAGGCGCTACACCTTC CASSEGDFRRYTF
NA TRBJ2-7 once TRBV28 TGTGCCAGCAGTTTGCCCAACTACGAGCAGTACTTC CASSLPNYEQYF
TRBD1 TRBJ2-3 NA TRBV25-1 TGTGCCAGCAGTGAATTTCGGAACGACAGGGTACAGTATTTT CASSEFRNDRVQYF
NA TRBJ2-7 NA TRBV11-2 TGTGCCAGCAGCTTATCCCCCGGGACCAGCTACGAGCAGTACTTC CASSLSPGTSYEQYF
NA TRBJ2-7 NA TRBV29-1 TGCACCCCGAATTTCCGGGACACTCCTCATCGCGCGCAGTACTTC CTPNFRDTPHRAQYF
NA TRBJ2-2 NA TRBV5-1 TGCGCCAGCAGCCCTAGAGAGTGGACCCGGGAGCTGTTTTTT CASSPREWTRELFF
NA TRBJ2-5 NA TRBV6-1 TGTGCCAGCAGTGTCCCCAGAGGGGAGACCCAGTACTTC CASSVPRGETQYF
NA TRBJ1-3 NA TRBV7-3 TGTGCCAGCAGCTCAGCCCCTGGAAACACCATATATTTT CASSSAPGNTIYF
NA TRBJ2-1 NA TRBV14 TGTGCCAGCAGCCAACGGGCGCTTCCCTACAATGAGCAGTTCTTC CASSQRALPYNEQFF
TRBD2 TRBJ2-7 NA TRBV5-6 TGTGCCAGCCTCGCTCTAGCGGGGGGCGGTTACGAGCAGTACTTC CASLALAGGGYEQYF
NA TRBJ1-4 NA TRBV5-1 TGCGCCAGCAGCTTGGAGGGTAGGCCAGAGTTTAATGAAAAACTGTTTTTT CASSLEGRPEFNEKLFF
NA TRBJ2-7 NA TRBV2 TGTGCCAGCAGTAGGATTCAGGCAGCCCTAGGCGAGCAGTACTTC CASSRIQAALGEQYF
NA TRBJ2-1 NA TRBV18 TGTGCCAGCTCACCCACCTCCTACAATGAGCAGTTCTTC CASSPTSYNEQFF
NA TRBJ2-5 NA TRBV4-3 TGCGCCAGCAGCCAAGAATTAGAAAGAGAGACCCAGTACTTC CASSQELERETQYF
NA TRBJ2-1 NA TRBV28 TGTGCCAGCAAACCGTCCTACAATGAGCAGTTCTTC CASKPSYNEQFF
TRBD1 TRBJ1-2 once TRBV7-3 TGTGCCAGCAGCTCCGCCGGGACAGACTATGGCTACACCTTC CASSSAGTDYGYTF
NA TRBJ1-4 NA TRBV2 TGTGCCAGCAGTGATGGACAGACGGGGGGTGAAAAACTGTTTTTT CASSDGQTGGEKLFF
NA TRBJ1-4 NA TRBV18 TGTGCCAGCTCACCACCGAACTCCCCCGAAAAACTGTTTTTT CASSPPNSPEKLFF
NA TRBJ1-2 once TRBV29-1 TGCAGCGTTGTAGAGTGGGACAAACCAAACTATGGCTACACCTTC CSVVEWDKPNYGYTF
TRBD1 TRBJ1-2 NA TRBV5-6 TGTGCCAGCAGCTTTATCAGGGGGCGACCTTCTGGCTACACCTTC CASSFIRGRPSGYTF
NA TRBJ2-1 NA TRBV28 TGTGCCACCTTGGAACAGTCGTGGAATGAGCAGTTCTTC CATLEQSWNEQFF
TRBD1 TRBJ1-2 NA TRBV10-3 TGTGCCATCACTGAGGACAGGGATAACTATGGCTACACCTTC CAITEDRDNYGYTF
NA TRBJ1-2 NA TRBV28 TGTGCCAGCAGTTCGGGGGCTTCTAACTATGGCTACACCTTC CASSSGASNYGYTF
NA TRBJ2-5 NA TRBV10-1 TGCGCCAGCAGTGCTGGGACACTAAACCAAGAGACCCAGTACTTC CASSAGTLNQETQYF
TRBD2 TRBJ2-2 NA TRBV4-2 TGTGCCAGCAGCCTCACCCTCGGGGGGGGCCATTGGACCGGGGAGCTGTTTTTT CASSLTLGGGHWTGELFF
TRBD2 TRBJ2-1 once TRBV9 TGTGCCAGCAGCAACCCTAGCGGCGACAATGAGCAGTTCTTC CASSNPSGDNEQFF
TRBD1 TRBJ2-7 few TRBV11-2 TGTGCCAGCAGCTTCGGGACAGTCGAGCAGTACTTC CASSFGTVEQYF
NA TRBJ2-6 NA TRBV7-3 TGTGCCAGCAGCTCAAGTCCGGGAAACGTCCTGACTTTC CASSSSPGNVLTF
TRBD2 TRBJ2-3 NA TRBV7-9 TGTGCCAGCAGCTTAGATTACAGCGGGGCTCTCACAGATACGCAGTATTTT CASSLDYSGALTDTQYF
NA TRBJ2-1 NA TRBV7-9 TGTGCCAGCAGCTTAGTCGGGGCAAGATGGGCGGGCTCCTACAATGAGCAGTTCTTC CASSLVGARWAGSYNEQFF
TRBD1 TRBJ1-1 NA TRBV25-1 TGTGCCAGCAGTGAGAGGTCCGGGACAGGGGCCACTGAAGCTTTCTTT CASSERSGTGATEAFF
NA TRBJ2-5 NA TRBV5-4 TGTGCCAGCAGCACGGGGGGCGGGGAGACCCAGTACTTC CASSTGGGETQYF
TRBD1 TRBJ1-2 few TRBV7-9 TGTGCCAGCAGCTTAGCGGGACAGGTCGGTGGCTACACCTTC CASSLAGQVGGYTF
TRBD2 TRBJ2-5 NA TRBV2 TGTGCCAGCAGGGCGGGACTAGAGGGGACCCAGTACTTC CASRAGLEGTQYF
TRBD1 TRBJ1-6 NA TRBV9 TGTGCCAGTCAGAGACAGGGGCGCAATTCACCCCTCCACTTT CASQRQGRNSPLHF
NA TRBJ2-1 NA TRBV7-9 TGTGCCAGCAGCTTAGCGGTACTTCGATATGAGCAGTTCTTC CASSLAVLRYEQFF
TRBD2 TRBJ2-7 NA TRBV9 TGTGCCAGCAGCGTAGATGGCGGGGGGTCCTACGAGCAGTACTTC CASSVDGGGSYEQYF
TRBD1 TRBJ2-7 NA TRBV19 TGTGCCACCCGGGACAGGGGAAACGAGCAGTACTTC CATRDRGNEQYF
TRBD1 TRBJ2-5 NA TRBV5-6 TGTGCCAGCAGCTTGAAGGGGGCCGGGTACCAAGAGACCCAGTACTTC CASSLKGAGYQETQYF
TRBD2 TRBJ2-5 NA TRBV4-3 TGCGCCAGCAGCCAAGATCTAGCGGCAGAACAAGAGACCCAGTACTTC CASSQDLAAEQETQYF
NA TRBJ2-5 NA TRBV28 TGTGCCAGCAGCCAGACTCCTACCCAAGAGACCCAGTACTTC CASSQTPTQETQYF
TRBD2 TRBJ2-3 NA TRBV6-6 TGTGCCAGCAGATCCCAGAGCGGGAGTAGGACAGATACGCAGTATTTT CASRSQSGSRTDTQYF
NA TRBJ2-2 NA TRBV14 TGTGCCAGCAGCGGACATTTCACCGGGGAGCTGTTTTTT CASSGHFTGELFF
TRBD1 TRBJ1-2 NA TRBV13 TGTGCCAGCAGCTCACGGACGGACAGGGGAAGGGGCTACACCTTC CASSSRTDRGRGYTF
TRBD2 TRBJ2-1 NA TRBV7-3 TGTGCCAGCAGCCCGACGACTAGCAGCAATGAGCAGTTCTTC CASSPTTSSNEQFF
NA TRBJ2-6 NA TRBV5-1 TGCGCCAGCAGCTGGGGGCCTCCCCTCGAAAGGGCCAACGTCCTGACTTTC CASSWGPPLERANVLTF